The 20 T cell receptor beta chains listed next were all sequenced from one sample in a study of cytomegalovirus exposure and HLA in healthy donors. PCR primers comprised 60 Vbeta and 13 Jbeta primers. The assay was immunoSEQ multiplex PCR, and TCRdb's table has in-frame clones only and misses some. Of about 190,000 clones listed, 85% to 90% were seen once; the top ten hold about 1.2%. Sequencing was performed on PBMCs. Receptor source: a man aged 30 to 39 in good health and CMV-seronegative.

V is TRBV5-1 and J is TRBJ2-5; TRBD2 agrees at 12 bases. CDR3 length: 15 residues. The germline gives CDR1 SGHRS, CDR2 YFSETQ. V lost 4 bases to trimming and J lost 5 bases; unmatched junction nucleotides: 6. The CDR3 DNA sequence: TGCGCCAGCAGCCCGGGACTAGCGGGTCGGGAGACCCAGTACTTC. This encodes CASSPGLAGRETQYF.

The J gene is TRBJ1-6, the V gene TRBV7-2; maybe TRBD1 (5 bases). V lost 3 bases and J 11 bases, leaving 17 bases between the germline ends. CDR1 and CDR2 from the germline V gene are SGHTA and FQGNSA. This CDR3 spans 15 amino acids. CDR3 bases: TGTGCCAGCAGCTTCGGGGGAGGGGATAGTGCACCCCTCCACTTT. This codes for CASSFGGGDSAPLHF. Full variable domain (remainder filled in from reference TRBV7-2 and TRBJ1-6): GAGVSQSPSNKVTEKGKDVELRCDPISGHTALYWYRQSLGQGLEFLIYFQGNSAPDKSGLPSDRFSAERTGGSVSTLTIQRTQQEDSAVYLCASSFGGGDSAPLHFGNGTRLTVT.

This clone showed up just once. The chain employs TRBV2 and TRBJ1-4, with D maybe TRBD1 (5 bases). The CDR3 totals 15 residues. Per germline, CDR1 SNHLY and CDR2 FYNNEI. Trimming removed 3 bases at V and 8 bases at J, with 16 bases between. CDR3 bases: TGTGCCAGCAGTGACCGGACAAATTCGGAGGAAAAACTGTTTTTT. Protein product: CASSDRTNSEEKLFF.

The CDR3 bases are TGTGCCAGCTCACGAACCGGGACAGGGGAAGAAAAACTGTTTTTT. Translation gives CASSRTGTGEEKLFF. This chain connects TRBV18 to TRBJ1-4; 10 bases align to TRBD1. From germline, CDR1 is KGHSH and CDR2 LQKENI. This CDR3 comprises 15 residues. Trimming took 4 bases from V and 8 from J; bases not matched to a gene: 7.

The CDR3 sequence: CASSQVRETQYF. For the CDR3, the DNA is TGTGCCAGCAGCCAAGTACGGGAGACCCAGTACTTC. The rearrangement joins TRBV14 to TRBJ2-5; no firm D call. The germline V and J ends were trimmed by 1 base and 5 bases, with 5 bases remaining between them. The CDR3 consists of 12 residues. Germline V gene data show CDR1 as SGHDN and CDR2 as FVKESK. Together with reference TRBV14 and TRBJ2-5, the CDR3 gives the full variable domain: EAGVTQFPSHSVIEKGQTVTLRCDPISGHDNLYWYRRVMGKEIKFLLHFVKESKQDESGMPNNRFLAERTGGTYSTLKVQPAELEDSGVYFCASSQVRETQYFGPGTRLLVL.

The rearrangement uses TRBV28 and TRBJ1-1, with a weak D call TRBD1 (5 bases). This CDR3 region has 14 residues. The germline V and J ends were trimmed by 6 bases and 5 bases, with 16 bases remaining between them. Germline CDR1 reads MDHEN; CDR2 reads SYDVKM. The CDR3 spells CASSLVSGRTEAFF. The CDR3 DNA is TGTGCCAGCAGCTTGGTTTCAGGGAGGACTGAAGCTTTCTTT.

The rearrangement joins TRBV4-1 to TRBJ2-1, with TRBD2 matching over 14 bases. The length of the CDR3 is 17 residues. V trimming: 4 bases; J trimming: 7 bases; junction bases outside the gene matches: 9. The germline CDR1 and CDR2 sequences are MGHRA and YSYEKL. This CDR3 reads CASSLSPRTSGRNEQFF. The DNA for the CDR3 is TGCGCCAGCAGCCTCTCCCCGAGGACTAGCGGGAGGAATGAGCAGTTCTTC.

The rearrangement links TRBV7-6 to TRBJ2-1, with a possible D match to TRBD2 (6 bases). V lost 5 bases, J lost 3 bases, and 11 bases lay in between. Germline V CDR1 and CDR2: SGHVS, FNYEAQ. This CDR3 spans 14 amino acids. This CDR3 is CASSETRFYNEQFF. As DNA, the CDR3 is TGTGCCAGCAGCGAGACTAGGTTCTACAATGAGCAGTTCTTC.

The rearrangement links TRBV29-1 to TRBJ1-5, with D unresolved. Germline V gene sequence: CDR1 SQVTM, CDR2 ANQGSEA. This CDR3 comprises 13 residues. V lost 5 bases, J lost 7 bases, and 15 bases lay in between. The CDR3 nucleotides are TGCAGCGTTAGTAACGGAAACGGGCAGCCCCAGCATTTT. It specifies CSVSNGNGQPQHF. The full variable domain, in which reference TRBV29-1 and TRBJ1-5 provide the parts outside the CDR3, is SAVISQKPSRDICQRGTSLTIQCQVDSQVTMMFWYRQQPGQSLTLIATANQGSEATYESGFVIDKFPISRPNLTFSTLTVSNMSPEDSSIYLCSVSNGNGQPQHFGDGTRLSIL.

The CDR3: CASRQGIAGGPGELFF. The CDR3 DNA sequence: TGTGCCAGCAGGCAAGGGATAGCGGGAGGGCCCGGGGAGCTGTTTTTT. The chain has TRBV25-1 and TRBJ2-2; 11 bases are shared with TRBD2. This CDR3 has 16 amino acids. V lost 6 bases and J lost 6; bases outside the gene matches: 9. Germline V gives CDR1 MGHDK, CDR2 SYGVNS.

The gene calls are TRBV10-3 and TRBJ2-5; tentatively, D is TRBD1 (5 bases). The CDR3 extends over 13 amino acids. Trimming took off 3 bases at V and 9 bases at J, with 14 bases between the two ends. Germline lookup yields CDR1 ENHRY and CDR2 SYGVKD. Here the CDR3 reads CAISDVGSRAQYF. The DNA of the CDR3 is TGTGCCATCAGTGACGTAGGTAGCAGGGCCCAGTACTTC.

This sequence joins TRBV23-1 and TRBJ2-3; the D is unclear. TRBV23-1 is filed as an ORF, its function uncertain. The CDR3 has 15 amino acids. Trimming removed 6 bases from V and 1 base from J, with 14 bases in between. CDR3 nucleotides: TGCGCCAGCAGCCTCAATACTGCACGCACAGATACGCAGTATTTT. This gives the protein CASSLNTARTDTQYF.

The V gene is TRBV7-9, the J gene TRBJ1-2, with D possibly matching TRBD1 (5 bases). The CDR3 sequence is 16 residues long. Per the germline V gene, CDR1 is SEHNR and CDR2 is FQNEAQ (reference sequence). V was pared by 1 base and J by 3 bases, with 15 bases between. The CDR3 loop reads CASSLGAMEGDYGYTF. CDR3 DNA sequence: TGTGCCAGCAGCTTAGGGGCTATGGAAGGGGACTATGGCTACACCTTC.

The V call is TRBV6-5, the J call TRBJ1-3; D gene ambiguous. Germline V gene sequence: CDR1 MNHEY, CDR2 SVGAGI. V lost 5 bases and J lost 1, with 6 bases in between. The CDR3 is made up of 13 amino acids. CDR3 protein: CASSPPSGNTIYF. In DNA, the CDR3 is TGTGCCAGCAGTCCCCCTTCTGGAAACACCATATATTTT.

This rearrangement joins TRBV25-1 to TRBJ2-3; a weak D match, TRBD1 (6 bases). Germline lookup yields CDR1 MGHDK and CDR2 SYGVNS. The V end was cut by 5 bases, the J end by 3 bases, with 21 bases between. There are 17 residues in the CDR3. The chain's CDR3 is CASSRLGRGTFTDTQYF. DNA for the CDR3: TGTGCCAGCAGTCGTTTGGGCAGGGGAACGTTTACAGATACGCAGTATTTT.

This clone has only a few counts. The V call is TRBV19, the J call TRBJ1-5; no clear D gene. V was clipped by 5 bases and J by 3 bases, with 5 bases between them. This CDR3 spans 12 amino acids. Germline assignment: CDR1 LNHDA and CDR2 SQIVND (reference sequence). CDR3 sequence (DNA): TGTGCCAGTAGTCCATTCAATCAGCCCCAGCATTTT. This gives the protein CASSPFNQPQHF.

The genes are TRBV20-1 and TRBJ2-3; no definite D call. The length of the CDR3 is 11 residues. Per the germline V gene, CDR1 is DFQATT and CDR2 is SNEGSKA (reference sequence). The V end lost 3 bases, the J end lost 6 bases, and 7 bases lay between the germline ends. In DNA form, the CDR3 reads TGCAGTGCTAGCTCGGTGGATACGCAGTATTTT. It encodes CSASSVDTQYF.

V is TRBV19 and J is TRBJ2-7, with 10 positions matching TRBD1. Germline V gene data show CDR1 as LNHDA and CDR2 as SQIVND (reference sequence). This CDR3 is 15 amino acids long. The junction had 5 bases not matched to a gene; V was cut back by 3 bases and J by 3 bases. This CDR3 is CASSMWGTGDYEQYF. CDR3 sequence (DNA): TGTGCCAGTAGTATGTGGGGGACAGGGGACTACGAGCAGTACTTC.

The CDR3 reads CASSLAGLLSGNTIYF. The CDR3 DNA reads as TGTGCCAGCAGTCTGGCAGGCCTACTCTCTGGAAACACCATATATTTT. The rearrangement joins TRBV4-2 to TRBJ1-3; D gene ambiguous. Germline CDR1 and CDR2: LGHNA and YNFKEQ. This CDR3 has 16 residues. V gave up 6 bases and J gave up 0 bases, with 15 bases separating them.

This clone was counted a few times. Mismatch with germline at one junction end may stem from a read error. The chain uses TRBV7-7 and TRBJ2-5; TRBD2 agrees at 8 bases. There are 15 residues in the CDR3. Germline CDR1 reads SSHAT; CDR2 reads FNYEAQ (reference sequence). The CDR3 nucleotides are TGTGCTAGCAGCTTAAGGAGCGGGGGTCAAGAGACCCAGTACTTC. Translated, it gives CASSLRSGGQETQYF.